This is a list of T cell receptor beta chains from one sample in a study of T-cell memory formation after mild COVID-19. MiXCR, run by TCRdb on the 5' RACE reads, gives a single entry per CDR3 protein. The profile shows some 300,000 distinct CDR3 sequences, more than 20% of them singletons. Sequencing input: PBMCs or a T cell subset sorted from them (not recorded which). The receptors here all came from a man in his late teens or twenties who had mild COVID-19 (a few samples of this study predate the infection). Cell type and time point are not known. Both conserved end residues are part of each CDR3. D genes are given only for firm matches. Size is omitted from some rows. Given values are once, few, many or a class for expanded clones.

>few|TRBJ2-3|TRBV5-1|.
TGCGCCAGCAGCTTGTCCGGGATCAGTACGCAGTATTTT
CASSLSGISTQYF
>.|TRBJ2-7|TRBV29-1|.
TGCAGCGTTGGCAGATTCTACGAGCAGTACTTC
CSVGRFYEQYF
>.|TRBJ1-1|TRBV12-3/TRBV12-4|TRBD1
TGTGCCAGCAGTTCCGGGACAGGGGGACTCACTGAAGCTTTCTTT
CASSSGTGGLTEAFF
>.|TRBJ2-3|TRBV11-3|.
TGTGCCAGCAGCTTGAGTTCTAGCACGGATACGCAGTATTTT
CASSLSSSTDTQYF
>few|TRBJ2-7|TRBV2|.
TGTGCCAGCAAGTCCCAGGTCTACGAGCAGTACTTC
CASKSQVYEQYF
>.|TRBJ2-3|TRBV6-6|.
TGTGCCAGCAGCAACTGGGATACGCAGTATTTT
CASSNWDTQYF
>few|TRBJ2-2|TRBV29-1|.
TGCAGCGTTGAATGGGGTGCGAACACCGGGGAGCTGTTTTTT
CSVEWGANTGELFF
>many|TRBJ1-1|TRBV5-1|.
TGCGCCAGCAGCTTTGGGGGCCCCAATGAAGCTTTCTTT
CASSFGGPNEAFF
>.|TRBJ1-2|TRBV20-1|.
TGCAGTGCTAGACTCACCTCGGGGACCTATGGCTACACCTTC
CSARLTSGTYGYTF
>.|TRBJ2-5|TRBV6-2/TRBV6-3|.
TGTGCCAGCAAGCGGGCAGGAGGATCCCGAGAGACCCAGTACTTC
CASKRAGGSRETQYF
>.|TRBJ2-7|TRBV5-4|TRBD1
TGTGCCAGCAGGGACAGGGGGCGCGACGAGCAGTACTTC
CASRDRGRDEQYF
>.|TRBJ1-2|TRBV4-1|.
TGCGCCAGCAGCCAAGAGGTTCAGGGGCGGGAAGGCTACACCTTC
CASSQEVQGREGYTF
>few|TRBJ1-2|TRBV4-2|.
TGTGCCAGCAGCCCCGGGACGGTCTATGGCTACACCTTC
CASSPGTVYGYTF
>.|TRBJ2-3|TRBV7-3|.
TGTGCCAGCAGCTCAGGGTGGGGGGGCCCAGATACGCAGTATTTT
CASSSGWGGPDTQYF
>.|TRBJ1-2|TRBV12-3/TRBV12-4|.
TGTGCCAGCACCGTCGGGTATGCTAACTATGGCTACACCTTC
CASTVGYANYGYTF
>few|TRBJ2-1|TRBV4-1|TRBD1
TGCGCCAGCAGCTTCTCAGGGGGCGCGAGGCACAATGAGCAGTTCTTC
CASSFSGGARHNEQFF
>.|TRBJ1-1|TRBV10-1|.
TGCGCCAGCAGTGAGAGCGGTCAGGGCACGGCTTTCTTT
CASSESGQGTAFF